The present T cell receptor beta chain was sequenced within a study of blood T cell repertoires in COVID-19 (dated by TCRdb to about 2020). About the full investigation: The collaborator samples originated in the United States, Italy and Spain and spanned the acute and convalescent phases of COVID-19. Samples were obtained from the ongoing ImmuneRACE study (first 160 participants) and from roughly 1,300 subjects provided by 6 global collaborators. The repertoires were made available in a free public database intended to serve as a resource for research on the immune response to SARS-CoV-2. The material from the prospective study consisted of cDNA or gDNA derived from T cells, B-cell-depleted T cells, or PBMCs. Deeply sampled blood TCRbeta repertoires from subjects exposed to, actively infected with, or recovered from COVID-19 were included in the dataset. Where available, HLA class I and class II types were taken from metadata supplied by the sample provider and were not determined by assay-based typing. Nearly every sample came with metadata listing a de-identified subject ID, COVID-19 status, age in years and sex. On the study overall, not on this receptor specifically: The amount of clinical and demographic metadata varied by source and participant and was provided uncurated.

Each collaborating institution followed its own protocols to collect whole blood in K2EDTA tubes. For TCRbeta analysis, collaborator samples were shipped as frozen whole blood, as isolated PBMCs, or as DNA extracted from either sample type. As regards this clone: Its cognate antigen has yet to be identified. No much larger clone exists at a distance of one base, and base qualities are not known.

Between the V and J ends, shortened by 0 bases and 12 bases respectively, the junction contains 18 bases. Inclusive of the bounding cysteine and phenylalanine, the CDR3 is 15 residues long. The DNA shown is the 45-base CDR3, in frame from base 1. The germline V gene gives CDR1 as LGHNA and CDR2 as YSLEER. TCRbeta CDR3 regions were amplified from genomic DNA using the immunoSEQ Assay, a bias-controlled multiplex PCR. Per the authors' processing: The number of nucleated cells in each sample was estimated by amplification of reference gene primers within the assay. To quantify the absolute abundance of each unique TCRbeta CDR3 rearrangement, sequence reads were collapsed and filtered. For each sample, productive Simpson clonality was calculated by taking the square root of Simpson's diversity index across productive rearrangements. As stored in TCRdb, this immuneACCESS dataset retains in-frame rearrangements with V and J assigned. A fraction of the clones does not appear; measured against another copy, unresolved V genes explain less than half of the discrepancy, and the remainder lacks a known reason. Clone size and the V and J calls come from that table; the DNA yielded D and trimming. This sample holds 50,000 to 70,000 clones; approximately 84% were observed only once. The ten biggest clones cover roughly 15% of the sample.

Sequenced input: peripheral blood. The source of this sequence is a man aged 65 to 79 with active COVID-19. In this chain, TRBV4-3 is recombined with TRBJ2-1, with the D gene not confidently named. In nucleotide form, the sequence is TGCGCCAGCAGCCAAGATCTAGGTTATCTCCGACTGCAGTTCTTC. This translates into CASSQDLGYLRLQFF.